This paragraph covers one TCR beta chain sequence. The CDR3 loop spans 13 amino acids. The V and J ends lost 0 bases and 8 bases respectively, with 5 bases between them. Germline V CDR1 and CDR2: MNHEY, SMNVEV (reference sequence). The method was immunoSEQ multiplex PCR; TCRdb's version includes in-frame clones alone and lacks a portion of them. The sample lists 400,000 to 500,000 clones, roughly 88% occurring once. This record belongs to a study of Ad26.COV2.S vaccination and SARS-CoV-2 variants. At the level of the study: In the study, Ad26.COV2.S was injected intramuscularly once, or twice 56 days apart.

Treatment indicated: around 19 received Ad26.COV2.S at low or high dose, single or two shots; roughly five received placebo; per-sample allocation not given. Following the first vaccine or placebo injection, samples were taken on day 63. The TCR was taken from a person aged 18-60 years who received the Ad26.COV2.S COVID-19 vaccine or a placebo. The rearrangement joins TRBV27 to TRBJ1-6; no clear D. This material consisted of peripheral blood, taken in a trial of Ad26.COV2.S vaccine versus placebo. The CDR3 DNA reads TGTGCCAGCAGTTTATCGGGAGATTCACCCCTCCACTTT. It yields the protein CASSLSGDSPLHF.